Each of the 29 T cell receptor beta chains below was sequenced from the same sample in a study of blood T cell repertoires in COVID-19. TCRdb's table, derived via immunoSEQ multiplex PCR, lists solely in-frame clones and lacks some. The data contain some 150,000 clones, roughly 87% of them seen just once; the ten biggest clones take up about 4%. Sequenced sample: peripheral blood. The receptor source for this set is a woman aged 55-69 years with active or convalescent COVID-19.

The CDR3 is CASLPVRGEQYF. The CDR3 DNA sequence: TGTGCCAGCCTCCCAGTGAGGGGGGAGCAGTACTTC. The J gene is TRBJ2-7, the V gene TRBV6-5; D may be TRBD1 (6 bases). Trimming took 8 bases from V and 7 from J, leaving 15 bases between them. This CDR3 has 12 amino acids. CDR1 is MNHEY and CDR2 is SVGAGI in the germline V gene.

The chain has TRBV18 and TRBJ1-1, with 7 nucleotides matching TRBD1. V lost 7 bases, J lost 1 base, and 9 bases stayed unmatched. This CDR3 has 15 amino acids. Germline assignment: CDR1 KGHSH and CDR2 LQKENI. This CDR3 reads CASFQTGQPNTEAFF. CDR3 DNA sequence: TGTGCCAGCTTCCAGACGGGACAGCCGAACACTGAAGCTTTCTTT.

The V gene is TRBV6-2 or TRBV6-3, the J gene TRBJ1-2, with D uncertain. Germline V gene data show CDR1 as MNHEY and CDR2 as SVGEGT. This CDR3 region has 15 residues. V lost 4 bases and J lost 2, with 14 bases in between. This CDR3 is CASSLREGENYGYTF. Written as DNA, the CDR3 is TGTGCCAGCAGTTTACGGGAGGGCGAGAACTATGGCTACACCTTC.

This CDR3 reads CASSVYPPGREVLAFF. The CDR3 bases are TGTGCCAGCAGCGTATACCCCCCCGGACGGGAGGTTTTGGCTTTCTTT. The J gene is TRBJ1-1, the V gene TRBV9; D gene uncertain. CDR1 SGDLS and CDR2 YYNGEE come from the germline V gene. This CDR3 is 16 amino acids long. Trimming took off 1 base at V and 11 bases at J, with 24 bases between the two ends.

This clone showed up just once. The rearrangement joins TRBV5-6 to TRBJ2-5; 11 bases agree with TRBD1. V trimming: 0 bases; J trimming: 1 base; junction bases outside the gene matches: 2. The CDR3 totals 16 residues. Germline CDR1 SGHDT, CDR2 YYEEEE. Here the CDR3 reads CASSLAGTGGQETQYF. In DNA, the CDR3 is TGTGCCAGCAGCTTGGCCGGGACAGGGGGCCAAGAGACCCAGTACTTC.

A remark on this clone: At one end, the junction sequence differs from germline, possibly due to a read error. The chain uses TRBV15 and TRBJ2-4; TRBD1 aligns across 7 bases. The germline V gene has CDR1 LNHNV and CDR2 YYDKDF (reference sequence). CDR3 length: 13 amino acids. CDR3 DNA sequence: TGTGCCACCAGCGGAGACAGGGATAGCATTCAGTACTTC. Encoded protein: CATSGDRDSIQYF.

The rearrangement uses TRBV7-2 and TRBJ2-3; TRBD2 aligns across 11 bases. The CDR3 length is 15 residues. Germline assignment: CDR1 SGHTA and CDR2 FQGNSA. The V and J ends lost 5 bases and 4 bases, in that order; junction bases with no gene match: 5. CDR3 residues: CASSTLAGVADTQYF. CDR3 bases: TGTGCCAGCAGCACACTAGCGGGGGTTGCAGATACGCAGTATTTT.

The chain couples TRBV7-3 to TRBJ2-1; 9 bases align to TRBD2. The CDR3 consists of 15 residues. Germline lookup yields CDR1 SGHTA and CDR2 FQGTGA. Losses at the gene ends were 5 bases for V and 5 bases for J; bases not matched to a gene: 7. The CDR3 is CASSPSGGPHNEQFF. The CDR3 nucleotides read TGTGCCAGCAGCCCAAGCGGGGGGCCTCACAATGAGCAGTTCTTC.

This chain links TRBV2 with TRBJ1-2; D perhaps matches TRBD1 (5 bases). The germline CDR1 and CDR2 sequences are SNHLY and FYNNEI. This CDR3 is 15 amino acids long. With 3 bases removed from V and 2 bases from J, the gap between germline ends came to 13 bases. The CDR3 region is CASSDPAQGNYGYTF. CDR3 nucleotides: TGTGCCAGCAGTGACCCTGCGCAGGGAAACTATGGCTACACCTTC. The variable domain in full, completed from reference TRBV2 and TRBJ1-2, reads EPEVTQTPSHQVTQMGQEVILRCVPISNHLYFYWYRQILGQKVEFLVSFYNNEISEKSEIFDDQFSVERPDGSNFTLKIRSTKLEDSAMYFCASSDPAQGNYGYTFGSGTRLTVV.

The chain has TRBV5-1 and TRBJ2-1; D perhaps matches TRBD2 (5 bases). The CDR3 runs to 16 residues. Per germline, CDR1 SGHRS and CDR2 YFSETQ. V shed 0 bases and J shed 0 bases, with 10 bases lying between them. The CDR3 DNA sequence: TGCGCCAGCAGCTTGGACGGAGGAAGCTCCTACAATGAGCAGTTCTTC. Translated: CASSLDGGSSYNEQFF. Full variable domain (missing parts from reference TRBV5-1 and TRBJ2-1): KAGVTQTPRYLIKTRGQQVTLSCSPISGHRSVSWYQQTPGQGLQFLFEYFSETQRNKGNFPGRFSGRQFSNSRSEMNVSTLELGDSALYLCASSLDGGSSYNEQFFGPGTRLTVL.

The genes are TRBV6-5 and TRBJ1-2; D possibly corresponds to TRBD1 (6 bases). This CDR3 is built from 14 residues. The V end lost 6 bases, the J end lost 3 bases, and 14 bases lay between the germline ends. Germline-derived CDR1 and CDR2 are MNHEY and SVGAGI. The CDR3 protein is CASSPQGKDYGYTF. Here the CDR3 DNA reads TGTGCCAGCAGCCCACAGGGTAAGGACTATGGCTACACCTTC.

This chain uses TRBV6-2 or TRBV6-3 with TRBJ2-1; 8 bases match TRBD2. This CDR3 has 15 amino acids. Per germline, CDR1 MNHEY and CDR2 SVGEGT. V lost 2 bases and J lost 7; bases outside the gene matches: 7. Here the CDR3 DNA reads TGTGCCAGCAGTTACGTAAGACTAGCGAGGAATGAGCAGTTCTTC. Translation: CASSYVRLARNEQFF.

V usage is TRBV18 and J usage is TRBJ1-2; the match to TRBD1 covers 7 bases. The J segment lost 7 bases and the V segment lost 4 bases, leaving 21 bases of the junction unmatched. In germline, CDR1 is KGHSH, CDR2 LQKENI. This CDR3 has 18 amino acids. DNA of the CDR3: TGTGCCAGCTCACGTGACAGGGCTGGCCAACTTGGGGTCAGTGGCTACACCTTC. Its protein product is CASSRDRAGQLGVSGYTF.

This clone was seen only a few times. The chain joins TRBV2 to TRBJ2-2; possible D gene TRBD1, 5 bases. The CDR3 has 13 residues. Germline V gives CDR1 SNHLY, CDR2 FYNNEI. V lost 7 bases and J 3 bases, leaving 9 bases between the germline ends. The CDR3 loop reads CASKAGYTGELFF. DNA for the CDR3: TGTGCCAGCAAAGCAGGGTACACCGGGGAGCTGTTTTTT.

The V gene is TRBV10-3, the J gene TRBJ1-2; D possibly corresponds to TRBD1 (5 bases). CDR1 and CDR2 (germline): ENHRY, SYGVKD. The CDR3 is 12 amino acids. V was cut by 2 bases and J by 6 bases, with 7 bases left in between. This CDR3 reads CAISEGADGYTF. The CDR3 DNA reads as TGTGCCATCAGTGAGGGGGCGGATGGCTACACCTTC.

The chain couples TRBV5-5 to TRBJ1-3, with 7 bases that match TRBD1. Germline CDR1 reads SGHKS; CDR2 reads YYEKEE (reference sequence). The CDR3 has 19 residues. With V trimmed by 4 bases and J by 0 bases, 16 bases remained unmatched. CDR3 sequence (DNA): TGTGCCAGCAGCCCACGCACCATATTAACAGGGGACTCTGGAAACACCATATATTTT. Protein sequence: CASSPRTILTGDSGNTIYF.

The chain has TRBV6-1 and TRBJ2-5; D gene uncertain. V shed 1 base and J shed 0 bases, with 6 bases lying between them. This CDR3 contains 14 residues. Germline CDR1 and CDR2: MNHNS and SASEGT. CDR3: CASSEGGNQETQYF. In nucleotides, the CDR3 is TGTGCCAGCAGTGAAGGCGGAAACCAAGAGACCCAGTACTTC.

The V gene is TRBV30, the J gene TRBJ1-6; D is unresolved. The CDR3 has 13 amino acids. Germline CDR1 and CDR2: GTSNPN and SVGIG (reference sequence). Trimming cost V 6 bases and J 4 bases, with 10 bases left between them. In DNA form, the CDR3 reads TGTGCCTGCCGCGGGCAATATAATTCACCCCTCCACTTT. It codes for CACRGQYNSPLHF.

This chain links TRBV2 with TRBJ1-5; D possibly corresponds to TRBD1 (5 bases). Germline V gene lookup returns CDR1 SNHLY and CDR2 FYNNEI. The CDR3 covers 16 residues. V lost 2 bases and J 1 base, leaving 12 bases between the germline ends. The CDR3 loop is CASSELAGMSNQPQHF. The CDR3 DNA reads TGTGCCAGCAGTGAACTCGCAGGGATGAGCAATCAGCCCCAGCATTTT.

This chain joins TRBV5-6 and TRBJ1-6; D is uncertain. Germline loops: CDR1 SGHDT, CDR2 YYEEEE. The V end was cut by 0 bases, the J end by 7 bases, with 8 bases between. The CDR3 runs to 14 residues. The CDR3 DNA is TGTGCCAGCAGCTTGGAGAGTGTGAATTCACCCCTCCACTTT. Translation: CASSLESVNSPLHF.

This rearrangement joins TRBV4-3 to TRBJ1-1; 9 bases line up with TRBD1. After removal of 3 bases from V and 5 bases from J, the junction contained 4 bases not matched to a gene. Germline CDR1 reads LGHNA; CDR2 reads YSLEER. CDR3 length: 14 residues. The CDR3 coding sequence is TGCGCCAGCAGCCACTCGACAGGGGGAACTGAAGCTTTCTTT. It encodes CASSHSTGGTEAFF.

This sequence joins TRBV7-2 and TRBJ2-5, with D maybe TRBD1 (5 bases). V lost 4 bases and J lost 5, with 17 bases in between. The CDR3 is made up of 15 amino acids. Germline V lookup: CDR1 SGHTA, CDR2 FQGNSA. CDR3 in DNA: TGTGCCAGCAGCTATGACAGCTATCCGATGGAGACCCAGTACTTC. Protein product: CASSYDSYPMETQYF. The whole variable domain, filled in from reference TRBV7-2 and TRBJ2-5, reads GAGVSQSPSNKVTEKGKDVELRCDPISGHTALYWYRQSLGQGLEFLIYFQGNSAPDKSGLPSDRFSAERTGGSVSTLTIQRTQQEDSAVYLCASSYDSYPMETQYFGPGTRLLVL.

The J gene is TRBJ1-2, the V gene TRBV4-1; 8 bases fit TRBD1. CDR3 length equals 14 residues. Germline V lookup: CDR1 MGHRA, CDR2 YSYEKL. V was pared by 3 bases and J by 8 bases, with 8 bases of the junction left unmatched. The CDR3 nucleotides read TGCGCCAGCAGCCATACGGACAGGGTCGGCGGCTACACCTTC. It codes for CASSHTDRVGGYTF.

The rearrangement uses TRBV27 and TRBJ1-5; TRBD1 agrees at 10 bases. This CDR3 is built from 15 residues. Trimming cost V 5 bases and J 7 bases; bases outside gene matches: 8. CDR1 and CDR2 from the germline V gene are MNHEY and SMNVEV (reference sequence). The CDR3 region has the DNA TGTGCCAGCAGTACCACGACAGGGGGCTGGCAGCCCCAGCATTTT. It yields the protein CASSTTTGGWQPQHF.

The V call is TRBV7-2, the J call TRBJ1-2; no reliable D call. The CDR3 covers 11 residues. Trimming cost V 5 bases and J 14 bases, with 15 bases left between them. Germline CDR1 is SGHTA and CDR2 is FQGNSA. CDR3 sequence reads: CASSQRGFRTF. CDR3 nucleotides: TGTGCCAGCAGCCAGCGGGGTTTCAGAACCTTC.

The rearrangement links TRBV4-3 to TRBJ1-2, with D unclear. The germline CDR1 and CDR2 sequences are LGHNA and YSLEER. V was pared by 0 bases and J by 0 bases, with 17 bases between. This CDR3 comprises 18 residues. The CDR3 DNA follows: TGCGCCAGCAGCCAAGAGGAGGCGAGTACGGTCGCTAACTATGGCTACACCTTC. Translated, it gives CASSQEEASTVANYGYTF.

The V and J genes are TRBV11-3 and TRBJ2-7, with 7 bases fitting TRBD1. CDR3 size: 14 residues. Germline assignment: CDR1 SGHNT and CDR2 YENEEA. Germline trimming cut 4 bases from V and 3 bases from J; bases unmatched to any gene: 6. CDR3 sequence (DNA): TGTGCCAGCAGCTCACAGGGGCGACTCTACGAGCAGTACTTC. Its translation is CASSSQGRLYEQYF. Using reference TRBV11-3 and TRBJ2-7 for the parts outside the CDR3, the full variable domain is EAGVVQSPRYKIIEKKQPVAFWCNPISGHNTLYWYLQNLGQGPELLIRYENEEAVDDSQLPKDRFSAERLKGVDSTLKIQPAELGDSAVYLCASSSQGRLYEQYFGPGTRLTVT.

The chain is built from TRBV5-4 and TRBJ2-5, with 10 bases identical to TRBD2. The CDR3 has 16 amino acids. The J segment lost 1 base and the V segment lost 0 bases, leaving 3 bases of the junction unmatched. Germline assignment: CDR1 SGHNT and CDR2 YYREEE (reference sequence). Here the CDR3 DNA reads TGTGCCAGCAGCTTGGCTACTAGCGGGGTCCAAGAGACCCAGTACTTC. It translates to CASSLATSGVQETQYF.

This rearrangement joins TRBV10-3 to TRBJ2-1; D is possibly TRBD1 (6 bases). V was cut by 0 bases and J by 1 base, with 7 bases left in between. Germline-derived CDR1 and CDR2 are ENHRY and SYGVKD. This CDR3 spans 15 amino acids. The CDR3 sequence is CAISESGTSYNEQFF. CDR3 coding DNA: TGTGCCATCAGTGAGTCCGGGACATCCTACAATGAGCAGTTCTTC.